This T cell receptor (beta chain) derives from a study of human T cells and chemical hapten exposure. Study-wide context: For the roughly 23-week duration of the study, patients were given weekly doses of diphenylcyclopropenone on the scalp. Across samples, TCR yields varied, mostly owing to small differences in pooled library volumes. Study observations and caveats: Significantly more large CDR3 similarity clusters were formed by expanded TCRs than by controls.

Regarding time point: patch test 3, about 24 weeks after DPC sensitization. Treatment here: therapeutic diphenylcyclopropenone sensitization with weekly scalp DPC. At least ten counts were recorded for this clonotype. What it binds is unknown. Per the germline V gene, CDR1 is DFQATT and CDR2 is SNEGSKA (reference sequence). Trimming pared 4 bases from V and 4 bases from J, leaving 17 bases between. CDR3 length equals 15 residues. TCRdb reprocessed the RACE reads with MiXCR, giving one entry per CDR3 protein. This sample has about 90,000 distinct CDR3 sequences; approximately 11% occur once, and the top ten carry 1% to 1.2%.

The sample consisted of whole blood, taken in connection with sensitization to the hapten diphenylcyclopropenone (DPC). The source is a woman aged 25 to 39 with alopecia areata. Some clones in this sample may be carry-over from other donors' samples. The V call is TRBV20-1, the J call TRBJ2-1, with D maybe TRBD1 (5 bases). The CDR3 DNA reads as TGCAGTGCTATTCCCGGAAGGGGTTATTACAATGAGCAGTTCTTC. Residues: CSAIPGRGYYNEQFF.